These 9 T cell receptor beta chains were all obtained from the same sample, sequenced in a study of blood T cell repertoires in COVID-19 (dated by TCRdb to 2019 to 2021). The receptor library was made with the immunoSEQ multiplex PCR assay. TCRdb carries this immuneACCESS record with in-frame sequences only. Its versions omit some clonotypes, under half of them owing to an unresolved V gene in the studies checked, with the rest unexplained. In this sample the table shows under 15,000 clones, under 95% of which occur a single time. The top ten clonotypes cover 12% to 15% of the sample. Sample: peripheral blood. The receptors derive from a man aged 65 to 85 with active COVID-19.

This chain links TRBV27 with TRBJ1-4; D might be TRBD1 (5 bases). The CDR3 extends over 15 amino acids. V was shortened by 6 bases and J by 8 bases, with 19 bases between the two germline ends. Germline CDR1 MNHEY, CDR2 SMNVEV (reference sequence). The CDR3: CASSEPGKGDEKLFF. CDR3 sequence (DNA): TGTGCCAGCAGCGAGCCAGGGAAAGGAGACGAAAAACTGTTTTTT.

This sequence joins TRBV3-1 (or the pseudogene TRBV3-2) and TRBJ2-1; the match to TRBD2 covers 7 bases. V shed 5 bases, J shed 9 bases, and the junction held 10 bases outside the gene matches. CDR1 and CDR2 from the germline V gene are LGHDT and YNNKEL (reference sequence). The CDR3 spans 14 residues. The CDR3 DNA reads TGTGCCAGCAGCGTGGGGAGGGGATTCGGTGAGCAGTTCTTC. It specifies CASSVGRGFGEQFF.

The V gene is TRBV4-3, the J gene TRBJ2-7; the D gene is possibly TRBD2 (6 bases). Trimming took 0 bases from V and 4 from J, leaving 7 bases between them. CDR3 size: 13 residues. Looked up from germline, CDR1 is LGHNA and CDR2 is YSLEER. In DNA, the CDR3 is TGCGCCAGCAGCCAAGATCGGGGGTACGAGCAGTACTTC. Its protein product is CASSQDRGYEQYF.

CDR3 nucleotides: TGTGCCTGGAGTGTAGTCCAGTACACTGAAGCTTTCTTT. It translates to CAWSVVQYTEAFF. J is TRBJ1-1 and V is TRBV30; D gene ambiguous. This CDR3 is 13 amino acids long. Germline CDR1 GTSNPN, CDR2 SVGIG (reference sequence). V lost 0 bases and J 3 bases, leaving 8 bases between the germline ends.

The rearrangement uses TRBV18 and TRBJ1-2; D gene ambiguous. Germline values: CDR1 KGHSH, CDR2 LQKENI. V lost 2 bases and J 4 bases, leaving 14 bases between the germline ends. The CDR3 runs 15 residues. The CDR3 sequence is CASSPSRTDSYGYTF. The CDR3 coding sequence is TGTGCCAGCTCACCATCGCGAACTGACTCCTATGGCTACACCTTC.

The rearrangement uses TRBV6-4 and TRBJ2-3, with 9 bases lining up with TRBD2. The length of the CDR3 is 15 residues. Germline assignment: CDR1 MRHNA and CDR2 SNTAGT. V was clipped by 6 bases and J by 4 bases; unmatched bases: 8. CDR3 protein: CASSAAGGSADTQYF. The CDR3, as DNA: TGTGCCAGCAGCGCAGCGGGGGGTTCGGCAGATACGCAGTATTTT.

In nucleotides, the CDR3 is TGTGCCAGCAGCTTATATAGACTAGATCAAGAGACCCAGTACTTC. Translated, it gives CASSLYRLDQETQYF. The chain links TRBV7-8 to TRBJ2-5; D may be TRBD2 (6 bases). The CDR3 has 15 residues. The germline V and J ends were trimmed by 2 bases and 2 bases, with 12 bases remaining between them. Germline CDR1 and CDR2: SGHVS and FQNEAQ.

V is TRBV7-3 and J is TRBJ2-1; TRBD2 might be the D (5 bases). Germline-derived CDR1 and CDR2 are SGHTA and FQGTGA. The CDR3 loop spans 13 amino acids. V gave up 2 bases and J gave up 5 bases, with 7 bases separating them. CDR3 in DNA: TGTGCCAGCAGCTTACTCGGGAACAATGAGCAGTTCTTC. Translated: CASSLLGNNEQFF. Full variable domain (remainder filled in from reference TRBV7-3 and TRBJ2-1): GAGVSQTPSNKVTEKGKYVELRCDPISGHTALYWYRQSLGQGPEFLIYFQGTGAADDSGLPNDRFFAVRPEGSVSTLKIQRTERGDSAVYLCASSLLGNNEQFFGPGTRLTVL.

V gene TRBV5-4 combines with J gene TRBJ2-3; 9 nucleotides match TRBD1. The germline V gene encodes CDR1 SGHNT and CDR2 YYREEE (reference sequence). The CDR3 contains 15 residues. J gave up 4 bases and V 4 bases, and 7 bases lay outside the gene matches. The DNA of the CDR3 is TGTGCCAGCAGCCCACAGGGGGCTGGCGCAGATACGCAGTATTTT. Translating gives CASSPQGAGADTQYF.